Following are 6 T cell receptor beta chains from one sample sequenced in a study of Tregs in tolerant kidney transplant recipients. Only in-frame clones appear in the TCRdb table, and some are missing; sequencing was by immunoSEQ multiplex PCR. The sample lists about 52,000 clones, 91% seen once, with approximately 16% in the top ten. Recipients received nonmyeloablative bone marrow transplants from related graft donors, with transient mixed chimerism. Here the sequenced sample was CD8+ T cells from blood (PBMCs), taken 24 months after the transplant. All receptors derive from a human patient who received a combined kidney and bone marrow transplant. T cells may partly derive from the graft donor.

The rearrangement uses TRBV11-3 and TRBJ2-7; D might be TRBD1 (6 bases). The V and J ends lost 0 bases and 3 bases respectively, with 12 bases between them. The CDR3 runs to 15 residues. Germline V gene sequence: CDR1 SGHNT, CDR2 YENEEA. Written as DNA, the CDR3 is TGTGCCAGCAGCTTAGAACCCGGGACATTCTACGAGCAGTACTTC. This gives the protein CASSLEPGTFYEQYF.

The chain links TRBV7-9 to TRBJ1-4; tentatively, D is TRBD1 (5 bases). CDR1 and CDR2 (germline): SEHNR, FQNEAQ (reference sequence). V dropped 1 base and J dropped 0 bases, with 9 bases sitting between them. This CDR3 region has 16 residues. In DNA, the CDR3 is TGTGCCAGCAGCTTAGAATTACAGGCAACTAATGAAAAACTGTTTTTT. This translates into CASSLELQATNEKLFF.

The chain couples TRBV19 to TRBJ1-1, with 7 bases lining up with TRBD1. The V gene end was trimmed by 6 bases and the J gene end by 3 bases; junction bases not matched to a gene: 1. Germline lookup yields CDR1 LNHDA and CDR2 SQIVND (reference sequence). The CDR3 runs to 12 residues. CDR3 sequence: CASRGGHTEAFF. CDR3 in DNA: TGTGCCAGTAGAGGGGGCCACACTGAAGCTTTCTTT.

This chain links TRBV11-2 with TRBJ1-1, with 10 bases that match TRBD1. This CDR3 region has 14 residues. The ends lost 5 bases at V and 5 bases at J; junction bases unmatched: 5. Germline V gene lookup returns CDR1 SGHAT and CDR2 FQNNGV. This chain's CDR3 is CASSLGTGATEAFF. Written as DNA, the CDR3 is TGTGCCAGCAGCCTTGGGACAGGGGCGACTGAAGCTTTCTTT.

V gene TRBV11-3 combines with J gene TRBJ2-5, with a tentative D call TRBD2 (5 bases). Near its end, the DNA agrees better with TRBJ2-7, so the J call may be wrong. Looked up from germline, CDR1 is SGHNT and CDR2 is YENEEA. The CDR3 totals 13 residues. The CDR3 region has the DNA TGTGCCAGCAGCTTAGATCGGGGATACGAGCAGTACTTC. It translates to CASSLDRGYEQYF.

J is TRBJ1-2 and V is TRBV28; TRBD1 is a possible D gene (5 bases). Germline loops: CDR1 MDHEN, CDR2 SYDVKM. Trimming took 2 bases from V and 4 from J, leaving 11 bases between them. This CDR3 comprises 14 residues. The CDR3 region has the DNA TGTGCCAGCAGTTTAAGCCGCGGGACCTATGGCTACACCTTC. As protein: CASSLSRGTYGYTF.